The 26 T cell receptor beta chains below come from one sample, sequenced in a study of blood T cell repertoires in COVID-19. Sequenced by immunoSEQ multiplex PCR; TCRdb stores in-frame clones only, minus some. The table lists roughly 100,000 clones, 84% of them singletons, with just under 2% in the top ten. Sequencing was carried out using peripheral blood. The receptors shown here come from a man between 65 and 85 years old with active or convalescent COVID-19.

This chain links TRBV29-1 with TRBJ1-2; unclear D gene. Germline V lookup: CDR1 SQVTM, CDR2 ANQGSEA. CDR3 length: 13 residues. The V and J ends lost 4 bases and 2 bases respectively, with 11 bases between them. The CDR3 reads CSVAPGVNYGYTF. In DNA, the CDR3 is TGCAGCGTTGCTCCGGGAGTGAACTATGGCTACACCTTC.

The chain links TRBV9 to TRBJ1-1, with 9 bases identical to TRBD1. CDR1 and CDR2 (germline): SGDLS, YYNGEE. The CDR3 length is 15 residues. V trimming: 3 bases; J trimming: 5 bases; junction bases outside the gene matches: 8. CDR3 amino acids: CASSARGQGRTEAFF. CDR3 sequence (DNA): TGTGCCAGCAGCGCTCGCGGACAGGGGAGAACTGAAGCTTTCTTT.

The table lists this clone with a few counts. The J gene is TRBJ2-7, the V gene TRBV20-1; D call uncertain. The germline V and J ends were trimmed by 1 base and 6 bases, with 7 bases remaining between them. Germline V gives CDR1 DFQATT, CDR2 SNEGSKA (reference sequence). The CDR3 spans 11 residues. The CDR3 is CSARGFVEQYF. The CDR3 region has the DNA TGCAGTGCTAGAGGTTTCGTCGAGCAGTACTTC.

The chain couples TRBV4-1 to TRBJ2-2; 7 positions match TRBD1. The CDR3 runs 16 residues. CDR1 and CDR2 (germline): MGHRA, YSYEKL. J gave up 4 bases and V 0 bases, and 5 bases lay outside the gene matches. CDR3 nucleotides: TGCGCCAGCAGCCAAGATCTGGACAGGACCACCGGGGAGCTGTTTTTT. Encoded protein: CASSQDLDRTTGELFF.

This chain connects TRBV6-5 to TRBJ1-4; 8 bases fit TRBD1. There are 14 residues in the CDR3. With V trimmed by 6 bases and J by 7 bases, 7 bases remained unmatched. Per the germline V gene, CDR1 is MNHEY and CDR2 is SVGAGI. CDR3 DNA: TGTGCCAGCAGGACCTTACAGGGGGGTGAAAAACTGTTTTTT. Amino acids: CASRTLQGGEKLFF.

The chain couples TRBV6-2 or TRBV6-3 to TRBJ2-7, with a possible D match to TRBD2 (5 bases). CDR1 is MNHEY, CDR2 SVGEGT, per germline. Trimming shortened V by 1 base and J by 2 bases, and 12 bases separated the two germline ends. CDR3 length: 15 amino acids. CDR3 in amino acids: CASSYFSSGAYEQYF. In DNA, the CDR3 is TGTGCCAGCAGTTACTTTTCGAGCGGCGCCTACGAGCAGTACTTC.

V and J are TRBV3-1 (or the pseudogene TRBV3-2) and TRBJ1-2; TRBD1 might be the D (6 bases). This CDR3 has 14 amino acids. From germline, CDR1 is LGHDT and CDR2 YNNKEL (reference sequence). The V and J ends lost 4 bases and 6 bases respectively, with 15 bases between them. The chain's CDR3 is CASSPLDRRHGYTF. CDR3 DNA sequence: TGTGCCAGCAGCCCCCTTGACAGGCGGCATGGCTACACCTTC.

A remark on this clone: Other nucleotide sequences from this sample produce the same CDR3. The V gene is TRBV5-1, the J gene TRBJ2-3, with D unclear. This CDR3 is built from 14 residues. Trimming removed 0 bases at V and 0 bases at J, with 5 bases between. The germline V gene has CDR1 SGHRS and CDR2 YFSETQ. CDR3: CASSLGQSTDTQYF. As DNA, the CDR3 is TGCGCCAGCAGCTTGGGGCAAAGCACAGATACGCAGTATTTT.

The chain links TRBV3-1 (or the pseudogene TRBV3-2) to TRBJ2-4; 8 bases map to TRBD1. Germline V lookup: CDR1 LGHDT, CDR2 YNNKEL (reference sequence). The CDR3 has 14 residues. Trimming cost V 4 bases and J 5 bases; bases outside gene matches: 4. The CDR3 region is CASSRGTGQNIQYF. DNA for the CDR3: TGTGCCAGCAGCCGCGGGACAGGCCAAAACATTCAGTACTTC.

V usage is TRBV11-2 and J usage is TRBJ1-6, with D possibly TRBD1 on 5 matching bases. The CDR3 runs to 15 residues. V was shortened by 1 base and J by 10 bases, with 14 bases between the two germline ends. Germline V gives CDR1 SGHAT, CDR2 FQNNGV. CDR3 sequence: CASSLGLGGSSPLHF. The CDR3 nucleotides read TGTGCCAGCAGCTTAGGTTTGGGGGGAAGCTCACCCCTCCACTTT.

The rearrangement links TRBV28 to TRBJ2-7; D might be TRBD2 (6 bases). The CDR3 runs to 15 residues. Looked up from germline, CDR1 is MDHEN and CDR2 is SYDVKM. Trimming removed 8 bases from V and 1 base from J, with 18 bases in between. The DNA for the CDR3 is TGTGCCAGCCACCCCCCAGGGACTGTATCCTACGAGCAGTACTTC. Translating gives CASHPPGTVSYEQYF.

The J gene is TRBJ2-3, the V gene TRBV7-9; 8 nucleotides agree with TRBD2. The germline gives CDR1 SEHNR, CDR2 FQNEAQ (reference sequence). The V gene end was trimmed by 1 base and the J gene end by 2 bases; junction bases not matched to a gene: 5. This CDR3 is built from 16 residues. CDR3 bases: TGTGCCAGCAGCTTAGGCGGGGGGACTTTCACAGATACGCAGTATTTT. Residues: CASSLGGGTFTDTQYF.

The V gene is TRBV18, the J gene TRBJ2-6; D is undetermined. V was pared by 1 base and J by 0 bases, with 13 bases between. Germline-derived CDR1 and CDR2 are KGHSH and LQKENI. CDR3 length equals 18 residues. The CDR3 DNA sequence: TGTGCCAGCTCACCACTAGCCATACCAAGCTCTGGGGCCAACGTCCTGACTTTC. It specifies CASSPLAIPSSGANVLTF.

This clone appeared once. The chain is built from TRBV5-1 and TRBJ2-5; D possibly corresponds to TRBD1 (6 bases). Germline V gene lookup returns CDR1 SGHRS and CDR2 YFSETQ. The CDR3 runs 15 residues. V lost 0 bases to trimming and J lost 5 bases, with 14 bases between them. CDR3 in DNA: TGCGCCAGCAGCTTGGAGGCAGGGGTGTGGGAGACCCAGTACTTC. Protein: CASSLEAGVWETQYF. The whole variable domain, remainder taken from reference TRBV5-1 and TRBJ2-5, is KAGVTQTPRYLIKTRGQQVTLSCSPISGHRSVSWYQQTPGQGLQFLFEYFSETQRNKGNFPGRFSGRQFSNSRSEMNVSTLELGDSALYLCASSLEAGVWETQYFGPGTRLLVL.

The V call is TRBV5-4, the J call TRBJ2-1; D possibly corresponds to TRBD1 (5 bases). CDR1 SGHNT and CDR2 YYREEE come from the germline V gene (reference sequence). This CDR3 has 13 amino acids. V gave up 3 bases and J gave up 7 bases, with 11 bases separating them. CDR3 sequence reads: CASSSGARNEQFF. CDR3 nucleotide sequence: TGTGCCAGCAGCTCTGGGGCTAGGAATGAGCAGTTCTTC.

The V gene is TRBV24-1, the J gene TRBJ2-1; D may be TRBD2 (5 bases). Trimming took 3 bases from V and 1 from J, leaving 15 bases between them. There are 17 residues in the CDR3. Per germline, CDR1 KGHDR and CDR2 SFDVKD. CDR3: CATSDRSPGLSYNEQFF. The DNA of the CDR3 is TGTGCCACCAGTGATCGGTCCCCGGGGTTATCCTACAATGAGCAGTTCTTC.

The rearrangement links TRBV6-5 to TRBJ1-1, with 7 bases fitting TRBD1. Germline V gene data show CDR1 as MNHEY and CDR2 as SVGAGI. With 0 bases clipped from V and 5 bases from J, the junction kept 6 bases outside the gene matches. The CDR3 has 15 amino acids. The CDR3 sequence: CASSYSVQGWTEAFF. CDR3 in DNA: TGTGCCAGCAGTTACTCGGTACAGGGGTGGACTGAAGCTTTCTTT.

The V and J genes are TRBV9 and TRBJ2-1; TRBD2 matches 10 bases. The CDR3 consists of 16 residues. Germline loops: CDR1 SGDLS, CDR2 YYNGEE. With V trimmed by 3 bases and J by 1 base, 4 bases remained unmatched. In DNA form, the CDR3 reads TGTGCCAGCAGCGCGAGTAGCGGGGGGTCCTACAATGAGCAGTTCTTC. Its translation: CASSASSGGSYNEQFF.

The genes are TRBV2 and TRBJ2-7, with 7 bases lining up with TRBD1. Per germline, CDR1 SNHLY and CDR2 FYNNEI. The CDR3 is made up of 13 amino acids. V lost 7 bases to trimming and J lost 1 base; unmatched junction nucleotides: 4. The CDR3 sequence: CASTKGASYEQYF. The DNA for the CDR3 is TGTGCCAGCACCAAGGGGGCTTCCTACGAGCAGTACTTC.

The chain couples TRBV11-2 to TRBJ2-5, with 7 bases lining up with TRBD1. This CDR3 is built from 13 residues. CDR1 and CDR2 from the germline V gene are SGHAT and FQNNGV. J was trimmed by 2 bases and V by 3 bases; bases with no gene match: 0. The CDR3 region is CASSLGQQETQYF. The CDR3 DNA sequence: TGTGCCAGCAGCTTGGGACAGCAAGAGACCCAGTACTTC. Filled out from reference TRBV11-2 and TRBJ2-5, the complete variable domain reads EAGVAQSPRYKIIEKRQSVAFWCNPISGHATLYWYQQILGQGPKLLIQFQNNGVVDDSQLPKDRFSAERLKGVDSTLKIQPAKLEDSAVYLCASSLGQQETQYFGPGTRLLVL.

The chain couples TRBV19 to TRBJ1-2, with D hard to call. The CDR3 runs to 11 residues. V lost 7 bases, J lost 9 bases, and 12 bases lay in between. Germline V lookup: CDR1 LNHDA, CDR2 SQIVND (reference sequence). The CDR3: CASTGISSYTF. Here the CDR3 DNA reads TGTGCCAGTACAGGAATAAGTAGCTACACCTTC.

The chain recombines TRBV5-6 with TRBJ2-2; D is ambiguous. The CDR3 is 15 amino acids. The V gene lost 4 bases and the J gene lost 0 bases, with 10 bases spanning the gap. Germline CDR1 SGHDT, CDR2 YYEEEE. For the CDR3, the DNA is TGTGCCAGCAGCCCCCAAACAGCGAACACCGGGGAGCTGTTTTTT. Its translation: CASSPQTANTGELFF.

The gene calls are TRBV28 and TRBJ2-1; 8 bases map to TRBD2. The ends lost 6 bases at V and 6 bases at J; junction bases unmatched: 7. The germline CDR1 and CDR2 sequences are MDHEN and SYDVKM. This CDR3 has 14 amino acids. The CDR3 sequence is CASRARGGANEQFF. The CDR3 nucleotides read TGTGCCAGCAGGGCCCGGGGGGGAGCCAATGAGCAGTTCTTC. The variable domain in full, with the rest retrieved from reference TRBV28 and TRBJ2-1, is DVKVTQSSRYLVKRTGEKVFLECVQDMDHENMFWYRQDPGLGLRLIYFSYDVKMKEKGDIPEGYSVSREKKERFSLILESASTNQTSMYLCASRARGGANEQFFGPGTRLTVL.

Here the CDR3 DNA reads TGTGCCAGCTCACCAAGGGACAGCCCGAACACTGAAGCTTTCTTT. This codes for CASSPRDSPNTEAFF. V is TRBV18 and J is TRBJ1-1; 7 nucleotides agree with TRBD1. Trimming cost V 2 bases and J 1 base; bases outside gene matches: 4. From germline, CDR1 is KGHSH and CDR2 LQKENI. The CDR3 is 15 amino acids.

The chain is built from TRBV6-4 and TRBJ2-3, with 8 bases that match TRBD2. This CDR3 comprises 17 residues. From germline, CDR1 is MRHNA and CDR2 SNTAGT. J was trimmed by 0 bases and V by 0 bases; bases with no gene match: 5. DNA of the CDR3: TGTGCCAGCAGTGACTCTGTCGCTAGCGGGAGCACAGATACGCAGTATTTT. This gives the protein CASSDSVASGSTDTQYF.

Turning to this clone: Distinct nucleotide sequences in the sample also encode this CDR3. The chain recombines TRBV15 with TRBJ2-7; 12 positions agree with TRBD1. The length of the CDR3 is 19 residues. Germline V gene lookup returns CDR1 LNHNV and CDR2 YYDKDF (reference sequence). With V trimmed by 5 bases and J by 7 bases, 21 bases remained unmatched. The CDR3 is CATSGNREGEGQGAREQYF. The CDR3 DNA follows: TGTGCCACCAGCGGCAATCGGGAGGGAGAGGGACAGGGGGCGCGGGAGCAGTACTTC.